This entry is about one T cell receptor (beta chain). This specimen belongs to a study of shared clonotypes between healthy human individuals. Study overall: The composition of the donors was a couple of women and a few men aged 18 to 49.

This CDR3 has 15 amino acids. The germline gives CDR1 MNHEY, CDR2 SVGAGI. The ends lost 6 bases at V and 5 bases at J; junction bases unmatched: 12. Sequencing was at deep level. Input per replicate PCR of unsorted PBMC was about 300 ng DNA, corresponding to tens of thousands of T cell genomes. Sequencing was performed with immunoSEQ multiplex PCR; in TCRdb, only in-frame clones are kept and a portion is missing. This sample has roughly 500,000 clones, with approximately 80% found just once. The gene calls are TRBV6-5 and TRBJ2-7; 8 nucleotides match TRBD1. The origin of this receptor is a woman between 35 and 50 years old in good health. Some clones in this sample may be carry-over from other donors' samples. The source material was PBMCs. CDR3 sequence (DNA): TGTGCCAGCAGAGGGCTCGGAGTCAGGGGGCACGAGCAGTACTTC. Translating gives CASRGLGVRGHEQYF.